This T cell receptor (beta chain) comes out of a study of radiotherapy plus CTLA-4 blockade in lung cancer. Profiled with immunoSEQ multiplex PCR; TCRdb holds only in-frame clones, not every one. The table has 90,000 to 95,000 clones, around four fifths seen once. Remarks on this clone: Its antigen is still unknown.

Study findings and constraints: Radiotherapy with ipilimumab was followed by blood expansion of tumor-derived clones. Early clone dynamics of blood T cells, plus interferon-beta, reportedly predicted response best.

This TCR derives from a human donor with non-small cell lung cancer who had stable disease on radiotherapy plus ipilimumab. The sequencing used peripheral blood, collected from a patient treated with radiotherapy plus ipilimumab.

In DNA, the CDR3 is TGTGCCAGCAGCTCCGGCGGGAGGGGCACAGATACGCAGTATTTT. Translating gives CASSSGGRGTDTQYF. The V call is TRBV9, the J call TRBJ2-3; 9 bases line up with TRBD2. The CDR3 extends over 15 amino acids. The ends lost 4 bases at V and 1 base at J; junction bases unmatched: 4. The germline V gene encodes CDR1 SGDLS and CDR2 YYNGEE.